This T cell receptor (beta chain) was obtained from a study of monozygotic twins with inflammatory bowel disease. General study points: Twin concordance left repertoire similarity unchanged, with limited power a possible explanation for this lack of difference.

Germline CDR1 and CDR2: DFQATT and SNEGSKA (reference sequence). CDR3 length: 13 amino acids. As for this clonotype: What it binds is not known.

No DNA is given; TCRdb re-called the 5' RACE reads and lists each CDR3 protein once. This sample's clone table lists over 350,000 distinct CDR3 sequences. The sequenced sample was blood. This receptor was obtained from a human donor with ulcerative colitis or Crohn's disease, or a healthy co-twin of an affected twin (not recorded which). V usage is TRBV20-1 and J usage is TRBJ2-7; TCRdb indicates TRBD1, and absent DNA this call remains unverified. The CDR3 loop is CSSWGFEGHEQYF.